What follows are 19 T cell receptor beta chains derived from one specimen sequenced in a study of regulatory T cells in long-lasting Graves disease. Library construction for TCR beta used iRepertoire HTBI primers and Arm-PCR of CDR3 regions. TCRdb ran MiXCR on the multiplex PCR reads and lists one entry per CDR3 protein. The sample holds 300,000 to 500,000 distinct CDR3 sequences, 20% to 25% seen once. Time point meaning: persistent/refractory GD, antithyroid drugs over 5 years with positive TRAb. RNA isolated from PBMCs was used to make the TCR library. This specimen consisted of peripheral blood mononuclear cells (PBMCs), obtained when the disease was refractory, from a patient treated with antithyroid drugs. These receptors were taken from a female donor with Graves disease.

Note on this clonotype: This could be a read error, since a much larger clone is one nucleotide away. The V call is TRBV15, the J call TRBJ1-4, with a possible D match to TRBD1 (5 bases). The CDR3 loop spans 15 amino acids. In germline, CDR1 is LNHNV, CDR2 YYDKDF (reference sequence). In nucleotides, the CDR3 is TGTGCCATCAGCAGAGTGGGAACGGGGCTTGAAAAACTGTTTTTT. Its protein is CAISRVGTGLEKLFF.

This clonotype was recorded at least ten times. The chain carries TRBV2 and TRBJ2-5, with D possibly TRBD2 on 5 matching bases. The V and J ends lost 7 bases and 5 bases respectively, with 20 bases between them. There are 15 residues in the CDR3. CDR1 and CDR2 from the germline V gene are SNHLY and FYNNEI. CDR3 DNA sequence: TGTGCCAGCATGAGAGGGAGTCAGATGAAGGAGACCCAGTACTTC. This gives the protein CASMRGSQMKETQYF.

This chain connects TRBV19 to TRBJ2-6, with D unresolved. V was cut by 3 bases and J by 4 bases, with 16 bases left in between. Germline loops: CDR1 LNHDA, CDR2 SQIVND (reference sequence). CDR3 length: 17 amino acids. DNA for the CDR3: TGTGCCAGTAGTATTGGTGCGGCCGTCAACGGGGCCAACGTCCTGACTTTC. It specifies CASSIGAAVNGANVLTF. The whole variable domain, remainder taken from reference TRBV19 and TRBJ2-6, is DGGITQSPKYLFRKEGQNVTLSCEQNLNHDAMYWYRQDPGQGLRLIYYSQIVNDFQKGDIAEGYSVSREKKESFPLTVTSAQKNPTAFYLCASSIGAAVNGANVLTFGAGSRLTVL.

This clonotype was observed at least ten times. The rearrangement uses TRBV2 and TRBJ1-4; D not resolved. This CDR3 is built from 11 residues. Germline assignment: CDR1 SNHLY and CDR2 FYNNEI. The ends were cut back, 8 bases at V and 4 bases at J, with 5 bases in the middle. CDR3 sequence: CASVFNEKLFF. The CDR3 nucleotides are TGTGCCAGCGTTTTTAATGAAAAACTGTTTTTT.

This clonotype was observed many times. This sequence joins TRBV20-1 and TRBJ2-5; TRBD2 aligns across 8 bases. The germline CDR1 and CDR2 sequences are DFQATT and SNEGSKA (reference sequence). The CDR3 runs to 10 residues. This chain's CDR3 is CTAGGETQYF. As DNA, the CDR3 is TGCACGGCGGGAGGAGAGACCCAGTACTTC.

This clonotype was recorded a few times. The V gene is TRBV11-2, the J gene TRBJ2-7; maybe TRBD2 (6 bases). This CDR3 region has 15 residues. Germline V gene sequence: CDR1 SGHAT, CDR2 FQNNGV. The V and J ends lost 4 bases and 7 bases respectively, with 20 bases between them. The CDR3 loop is CASSSRLVGEGEQYF. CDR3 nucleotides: TGTGCCAGCAGCTCCCGACTAGTTGGCGAGGGGGAGCAGTACTTC.

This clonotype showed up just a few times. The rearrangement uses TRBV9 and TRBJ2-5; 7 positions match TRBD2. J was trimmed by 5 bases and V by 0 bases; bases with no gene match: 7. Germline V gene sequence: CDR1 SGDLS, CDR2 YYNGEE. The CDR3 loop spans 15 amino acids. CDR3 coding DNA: TGTGCCAGCAGCGTAGGGGAGGGAGTAAGGGAGACCCAGTACTTC. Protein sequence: CASSVGEGVRETQYF.

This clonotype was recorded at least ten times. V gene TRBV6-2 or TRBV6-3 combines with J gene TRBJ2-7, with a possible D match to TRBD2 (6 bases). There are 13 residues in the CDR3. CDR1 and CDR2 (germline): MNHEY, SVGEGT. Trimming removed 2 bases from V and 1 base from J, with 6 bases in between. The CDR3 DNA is TGTGCCAGCAGTTACGCGGGGTCCTACGAGCAGTACTTC. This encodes CASSYAGSYEQYF.

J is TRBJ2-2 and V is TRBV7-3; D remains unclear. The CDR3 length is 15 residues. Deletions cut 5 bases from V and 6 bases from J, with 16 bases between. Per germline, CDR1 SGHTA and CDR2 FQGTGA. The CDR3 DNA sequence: TGTGCCAGCAGCCCACGACAAGGGAATTCCGGGGAGCTGTTTTTT. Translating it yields CASSPRQGNSGELFF.

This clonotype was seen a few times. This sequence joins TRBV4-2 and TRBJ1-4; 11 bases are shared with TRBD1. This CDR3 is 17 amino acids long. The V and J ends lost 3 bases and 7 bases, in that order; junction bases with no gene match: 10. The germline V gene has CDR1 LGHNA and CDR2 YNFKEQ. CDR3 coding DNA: TGTGCCAGCAGCCAGCGGGACAGGGGGAGTCATGGTGAAAAACTGTTTTTT. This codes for CASSQRDRGSHGEKLFF.

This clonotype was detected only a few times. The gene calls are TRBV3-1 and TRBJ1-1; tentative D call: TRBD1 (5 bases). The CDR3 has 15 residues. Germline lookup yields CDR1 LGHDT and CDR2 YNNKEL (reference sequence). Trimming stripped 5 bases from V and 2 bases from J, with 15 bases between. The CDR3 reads CASSGWGRLNTEAFF. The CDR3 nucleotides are TGTGCCAGCAGCGGATGGGGCAGACTTAACACTGAAGCTTTCTTT.

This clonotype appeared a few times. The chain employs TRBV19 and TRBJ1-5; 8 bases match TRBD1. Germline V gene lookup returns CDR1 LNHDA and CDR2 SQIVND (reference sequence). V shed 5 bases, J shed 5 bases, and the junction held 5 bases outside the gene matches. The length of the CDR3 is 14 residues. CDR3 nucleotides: TGTGCCAGTAGTTCCAGGGGGCGCGATCAGCCCCAGCATTTT. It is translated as CASSSRGRDQPQHF.

CDR3: CASSPGDYTDTQYF. In nucleotides, the CDR3 is TGTGCCAGCAGTCCGGGGGACTACACAGATACGCAGTATTTT. J is TRBJ2-3 and V is TRBV28; 7 bases match TRBD2. The germline V gene has CDR1 MDHEN and CDR2 SYDVKM. This CDR3 has 14 residues. Unmatched junction bases numbered 4, after V lost 5 bases and J lost 2 bases.

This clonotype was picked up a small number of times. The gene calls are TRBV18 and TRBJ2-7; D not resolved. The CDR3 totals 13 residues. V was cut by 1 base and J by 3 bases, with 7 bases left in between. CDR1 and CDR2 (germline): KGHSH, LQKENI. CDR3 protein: CASSPQNSYEQYF. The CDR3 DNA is TGTGCCAGCTCACCACAAAACAGCTACGAGCAGTACTTC.

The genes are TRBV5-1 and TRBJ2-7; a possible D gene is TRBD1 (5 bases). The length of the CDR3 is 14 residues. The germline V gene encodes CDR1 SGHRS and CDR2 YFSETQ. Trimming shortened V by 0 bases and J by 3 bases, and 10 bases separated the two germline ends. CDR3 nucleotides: TGCGCCAGCAGCTTGGGGGGCCGACTCTACGAGCAGTACTTC. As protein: CASSLGGRLYEQYF.

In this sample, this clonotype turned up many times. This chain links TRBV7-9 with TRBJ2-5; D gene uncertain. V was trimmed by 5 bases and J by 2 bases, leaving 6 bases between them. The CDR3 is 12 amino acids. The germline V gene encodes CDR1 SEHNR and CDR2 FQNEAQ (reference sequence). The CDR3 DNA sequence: TGTGCCAGCAGCCCCTTTCAAGAGACCCAGTACTTC. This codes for CASSPFQETQYF.

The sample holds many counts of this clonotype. The CDR3 bases are TGTGCCAGCATACTAACAGGAGCCAATCAGCCCCAGCATTTT. Residues: CASILTGANQPQHF. This chain uses TRBV6-1 with TRBJ1-5; possibly TRBD1 for D (5 bases). Germline CDR1 and CDR2: MNHNS and SASEGT. The CDR3 sequence is 14 residues long. Deletions cut 7 bases from V and 3 bases from J, with 13 bases between.

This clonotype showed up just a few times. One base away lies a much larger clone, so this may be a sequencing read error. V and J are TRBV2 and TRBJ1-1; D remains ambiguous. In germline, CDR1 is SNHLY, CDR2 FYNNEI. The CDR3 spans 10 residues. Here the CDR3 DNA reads TGTGCCATCCTGAACACTGAAACTTTCTTT. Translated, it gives CAILNTETFF.

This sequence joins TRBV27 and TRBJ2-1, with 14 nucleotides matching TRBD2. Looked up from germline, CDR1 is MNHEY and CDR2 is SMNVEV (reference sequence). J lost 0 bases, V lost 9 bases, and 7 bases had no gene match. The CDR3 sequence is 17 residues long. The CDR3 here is CASTGTSGRSSYNEQFF. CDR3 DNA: TGTGCCAGTACTGGGACTAGCGGGAGAAGCTCCTACAATGAGCAGTTCTTC.